The rows below give T cell receptor beta chains drawn from one sample of a study of blood T cell repertoires in COVID-19. Profiling relied on immunoSEQ multiplex PCR, and the TCRdb table lists in-frame clones only, not all of them. Of 100,000 to 110,000 clones in the sample, roughly 84% were seen once. What was sequenced was peripheral blood. These TCRs come from a man aged 30-40 years in a cohort sampled during active COVID-19. Both conserved end residues are part of each CDR3. Each record gives: J gene, V gene, clone size, D gene, CDR3 protein, CDR3 DNA. The D gene is left open where the match is weak. A clone size is listed for some rows: how often the clone was seen (once, few, many), or a class if it is expanded.

J: TRBJ2-1; V: TRBV7-9; size: .; D: .; CDR3: CASSPARRVGNEQFF; DNA: TGTGCCAGCAGCCCCGCCAGGCGAGTAGGCAATGAGCAGTTCTTC
J: TRBJ2-5; V: TRBV5-6; size: .; D: .; CDR3: CASSLRGTQYF; DNA: TGTGCCAGCAGCTTGAGGGGGACCCAGTACTTC
J: TRBJ2-7; V: TRBV9; size: once; D: .; CDR3: CASSVAGGNEQYF; DNA: TGTGCCAGCAGCGTAGCAGGAGGGAACGAGCAGTACTTC
J: TRBJ1-2; V: TRBV7-3; size: .; D: TRBD1; CDR3: CASSLGRGQGYTF; DNA: TGTGCCAGCAGCTTAGGCAGGGGGCAGGGCTACACCTTC
J: TRBJ1-6; V: TRBV19; size: .; D: .; CDR3: CASSIFQGVDNSPLHF; DNA: TGTGCCAGTAGTATCTTTCAGGGCGTCGATAATTCACCCCTCCACTTT
J: TRBJ2-2; V: TRBV3-1/TRBV3-2; size: .; D: TRBD1; CDR3: CASSQVRGTGGTGELFF; DNA: TGTGCCAGCAGCCAAGTCCGAGGGACAGGGGGCACCGGGGAGCTGTTTTTT
J: TRBJ2-1; V: TRBV6-6; size: .; D: TRBD2; CDR3: CASRARLAGNNEQFF; DNA: TGTGCCAGCAGGGCTAGACTAGCTGGGAACAATGAGCAGTTCTTC
J: TRBJ1-3; V: TRBV21-1; size: .; D: .; CDR3: CASSKVVRVSGNTIYF; DNA: TGTGCCAGCAGCAAAGTCGTGAGGGTAAGTGGAAACACCATATATTTT
J: TRBJ1-1; V: TRBV28; size: .; D: .; CDR3: CASSLSLGNLEAFF; DNA: TGTGCCAGCAGTCTCTCGTTGGGCAATCTTGAAGCTTTCTTT
J: TRBJ1-1; V: TRBV19; size: .; D: .; CDR3: CASSIGPGNTEAFF; DNA: TGTGCCAGTAGTATAGGCCCGGGGAACACTGAAGCTTTCTTT
J: TRBJ1-1; V: TRBV7-6; size: .; D: .; CDR3: CASSLNRDRGTEAFF; DNA: TGTGCCAGCAGCTTGAACAGGGACCGGGGCACTGAAGCTTTCTTT
J: TRBJ2-3; V: TRBV7-2; size: .; D: .; CDR3: CASSFSGPTDTQYF; DNA: TGTGCCAGCAGCTTTAGCGGCCCCACAGATACGCAGTATTTT
J: TRBJ2-7; V: TRBV5-5; size: .; D: TRBD1; CDR3: CASSRGQGASAYEQYF; DNA: TGTGCCAGCAGCAGGGGGCAGGGGGCGAGTGCCTACGAGCAGTACTTC
J: TRBJ1-1; V: TRBV5-5; size: .; D: .; CDR3: CASSFPGRITEAFF; DNA: TGTGCCAGCAGCTTCCCAGGGAGGATCACTGAAGCTTTCTTT
J: TRBJ2-4; V: TRBV15; size: once; D: TRBD1; CDR3: CATSRDHGTGKNIQYF; DNA: TGTGCCACCAGCAGAGACCACGGGACAGGGAAAAACATTCAGTACTTC
J: TRBJ2-2; V: TRBV18; size: .; D: TRBD2; CDR3: CASSLRGVANTGELFF; DNA: TGTGCCAGCTCTCTACGGGGGGTGGCGAACACCGGGGAGCTGTTTTTT
J: TRBJ2-7; V: TRBV5-1; size: .; D: TRBD2; CDR3: CASSPGGLAGGEQYF; DNA: TGCGCCAGCAGCCCAGGGGGACTAGCGGGGGGCGAGCAGTACTTC
J: TRBJ2-7; V: TRBV18; size: .; D: TRBD1; CDR3: CASSEQGTVNEQYF; DNA: TGTGCCAGCTCAGAACAGGGGACGGTGAACGAGCAGTACTTC
J: TRBJ1-4; V: TRBV6-6; size: few; D: .; CDR3: CASGLSEKLFF; DNA: TGTGCCAGCGGGCTAAGCGAAAAACTGTTTTTT
J: TRBJ2-2; V: TRBV9; size: .; D: .; CDR3: CASSVVQGFTNTGELFF; DNA: TGTGCCAGCAGTGTCGTCCAGGGGTTTACGAACACCGGGGAGCTGTTTTTT
J: TRBJ2-3; V: TRBV4-1; size: .; D: .; CDR3: CASSPVSGGTDTQYF; DNA: TGCGCCAGCAGCCCAGTTTCGGGGGGCACAGATACGCAGTATTTT
J: TRBJ1-3; V: TRBV5-5; size: .; D: .; CDR3: CASSLFGADSGNTIYF; DNA: TGTGCCAGCAGCTTGTTTGGAGCTGACTCTGGAAACACCATATATTTT
J: TRBJ1-1; V: TRBV6-5; size: .; D: .; CDR3: CASSSLTDTEAFF; DNA: TGTGCCAGCAGCTCCCTGACAGACACTGAAGCTTTCTTT
J: TRBJ1-4; V: TRBV10-3; size: .; D: .; CDR3: CAISASTATNEKLFF; DNA: TGTGCCATCAGCGCCTCGACAGCAACTAATGAAAAACTGTTTTTT
J: TRBJ1-6; V: TRBV28; size: .; D: TRBD1; CDR3: CASSLKGAISVSPLHF; DNA: TGTGCCAGCAGTTTAAAGGGGGCGATTTCGGTGTCACCCCTCCACTTT
J: TRBJ1-2; V: TRBV29-1; size: .; D: TRBD1; CDR3: CSVGTGLNYGYTF; DNA: TGCAGCGTGGGGACAGGGCTTAACTATGGCTACACCTTC
J: TRBJ1-3; V: TRBV28; size: once; D: .; CDR3: CASSTGHSGNTIYF; DNA: TGTGCCAGCAGTACAGGGCACTCTGGAAACACCATATATTTT
J: TRBJ1-2; V: TRBV11-3; size: .; D: TRBD1; CDR3: CASSSGQGVGYTF; DNA: TGTGCCAGCAGCTCAGGACAGGGAGTTGGCTACACCTTC
J: TRBJ2-5; V: TRBV5-4; size: .; D: TRBD2; CDR3: CASSYGTSGGETQYF; DNA: TGTGCCAGCAGCTATGGGACTAGCGGGGGGGAGACCCAGTACTTC
J: TRBJ1-2; V: TRBV5-4; size: .; D: TRBD1; CDR3: CASSPATGGRPALYGYTF; DNA: TGTGCCAGCAGCCCCGCGACAGGGGGCCGCCCTGCGCTCTATGGCTACACCTTC
J: TRBJ1-1; V: TRBV7-2; size: .; D: .; CDR3: CASSSGHLRGTEAFF; DNA: TGTGCCAGCAGCTCGGGACACCTGAGGGGCACTGAAGCTTTCTTT
J: TRBJ1-4; V: TRBV18; size: .; D: .; CDR3: CASSPPGPNEKLFF; DNA: TGTGCCAGCTCACCACCGGGGCCTAATGAAAAACTGTTTTTT
J: TRBJ1-1; V: TRBV27; size: .; D: .; CDR3: CASSLNEISKVFF; DNA: TGTGCCAGCAGTTTGAACGAAATTAGTAAAGTTTTCTTT